The 4 T cell receptor beta chains reported below all come from one sample, sequenced in a study of identifying expanded T cells in peripheral blood. This table comes from immunoSEQ multiplex PCR, and its TCRdb copy is limited to in-frame clones, with some not included. The top ten clones hold around 8.4% of a sample with about 130,000 clones, approximately 86% of them seen once. Sample: blood. The source is a person aged 18 to 75 in good health.

This sequence joins TRBV5-1 and TRBJ2-1; D is unresolved. Germline V CDR1 and CDR2: SGHRS, YFSETQ. The CDR3 spans 14 residues. Between the trimmed V and J ends, which lost 6 bases and 7 bases, there was a span of 17 bases. This CDR3 is CASKPPESRNEQFF. For the CDR3, the DNA is TGCGCCAGCAAACCTCCGGAGTCTCGGAATGAGCAGTTCTTC.

This chain links TRBV5-1 with TRBJ1-3, with D unresolved. V lost 0 bases to trimming and J lost 0 bases, with 10 bases between them. This CDR3 has 16 amino acids. Germline V gene data show CDR1 as SGHRS and CDR2 as YFSETQ. The CDR3, as DNA: TGCGCCAGCAGCTTGGGCAGGTCCGGCTCTGGAAACACCATATATTTT. Protein: CASSLGRSGSGNTIYF.

The J gene is TRBJ2-5, the V gene TRBV7-3; 11 bases align to TRBD2. With V trimmed by 3 bases and J by 0 bases, 3 bases remained unmatched. The CDR3 has 16 amino acids. Germline CDR1 and CDR2: SGHTA and FQGTGA. The CDR3 spells CASSFSSGGNQETQYF. Written as DNA, the CDR3 is TGTGCCAGCAGCTTTTCTAGCGGGGGGAACCAAGAGACCCAGTACTTC.

The chain carries TRBV6-1 and TRBJ1-5, with D perhaps matching TRBD1 (5 bases). V lost 4 bases, J lost 3 bases, and 7 bases lay in between. The length of the CDR3 is 13 residues. The germline CDR1 and CDR2 sequences are MNHNS and SASEGT. As DNA, the CDR3 is TGTGCCAGCAGTGGACAGCTCAATCAGCCCCAGCATTTT. Its protein product is CASSGQLNQPQHF.